The rows below give T cell receptor beta chains drawn from one sample of a study of T cell responses to AZD1222 COVID-19 vaccine. Generated by immunoSEQ multiplex PCR, the TCRdb table keeps only in-frame clones and is missing some. The table records 140,000 to 150,000 clones, around 89% of them present only once. Specimen: peripheral blood, collected on day 0 of AZD1222 vaccination. The receptors were sampled from an adult in good health. Both conserved end residues are part of each CDR3. The order of the fields is V gene, J gene, clone size, D gene, CDR3 protein, CDR3 DNA. The D gene is left open where the match is weak. Some rows mark clone size as missing; the rest say once, few, many or name a class of expanded clone.

>TRBV6-1|TRBJ1-5|NA|NA
CASSEWRGLWQPQHF
TGTGCCAGCAGTGAATGGCGGGGGCTCTGGCAGCCCCAGCATTTT
>TRBV14|TRBJ1-2|NA|TRBD1
CASSQVPRGKGGYTF
TGTGCCAGCAGCCAAGTCCCCAGGGGGAAGGGTGGCTACACCTTC
>TRBV27|TRBJ2-3|NA|TRBD2
CASSLGTRPSTDTQYF
TGTGCCAGCAGTCTAGGGACTAGACCTAGCACAGATACGCAGTATTTT
>TRBV11-2|TRBJ2-2|few|NA
CASSLPTPTGELFF
TGTGCCAGCAGCCTACCAACCCCCACCGGGGAGCTGTTTTTT
>TRBV7-2|TRBJ2-3|NA|NA
CASNPYSTDTQYF
TGTGCCAGCAACCCTTATTCCACAGATACGCAGTATTTT
>TRBV12-3/TRBV12-4|TRBJ2-7|NA|NA
CASRHRDSYEQYF
TGTGCCAGCAGACACAGGGACTCCTACGAGCAGTACTTC
>TRBV28|TRBJ1-6|NA|NA
CASRIRQSYSPLHF
TGTGCCAGCAGGATCCGACAGTCGTATTCACCCCTCCACTTT
>TRBV20-1|TRBJ2-7|NA|TRBD1
CSASSVSGQGVPYEQYF
TGCAGTGCTAGTAGTGTGTCGGGACAGGGGGTTCCCTACGAGCAGTACTTC
>TRBV2|TRBJ1-2|NA|NA
CASKGVVIDGYTF
TGTGCCAGCAAGGGGGTGGTAATCGATGGCTACACCTTC
>TRBV18|TRBJ1-3|NA|NA
CASSPLDRPSGNTIYF
TGTGCCAGCTCACCATTAGATCGGCCGTCTGGAAACACCATATATTTT
>TRBV7-2|TRBJ2-1|NA|TRBD2
CASSQLAGGYNEQFF
TGTGCCAGCAGCCAACTAGCGGGGGGGTACAATGAGCAGTTCTTC
>TRBV27|TRBJ2-5|NA|NA
CASSLGAGSETQYF
TGTGCCAGCAGTTTAGGGGCAGGGTCAGAGACCCAGTACTTC
>TRBV7-8|TRBJ2-7|NA|TRBD2
CASSAELASYEQYF
TGTGCCAGCAGCGCCGAACTAGCGTCCTACGAGCAGTACTTC
>TRBV5-1|TRBJ2-5|NA|NA
CASQGEIGWTQYF
TGCGCCAGCCAAGGGGAGATTGGATGGACCCAGTACTTC
>TRBV7-3|TRBJ2-3|NA|NA
CASSPTPGVRADTQYF
TGTGCCAGCAGCCCTACACCAGGGGTTAGGGCAGATACGCAGTATTTT
>TRBV6-4|TRBJ1-1|once|NA
CASEGAEAFF
TGTGCCAGTGAGGGTGCTGAAGCTTTCTTT
>TRBV24-1|TRBJ1-4|NA|NA
CATSDPLGGLSIDEKLFF
TGTGCCACCAGTGATCCTCTGGGGGGGCTCTCAATCGATGAAAAACTGTTTTTT